Shown below are 20 T cell receptor beta chains from a single sample sequenced in a study of T cells after posttransplantation cyclophosphamide. Assay used: immunoSEQ multiplex PCR; TCRdb lists only in-frame clones, some missing. The sample presents 15,000 to 20,000 clones, none singletons. Busulfan-fludarabine conditioning, marrow transplant, and cyclophosphamide on days +3 and +4 were administered. The sample in question was PBMCs, obtained after allogeneic stem cell transplant with posttransplant cyclophosphamide. The receptors were gathered from a female patient under 45 who received an allogeneic stem cell transplant from a related donor, was CMV-positive, and had no GVHD. Some of the T cells may derive from the graft donor.

This clone was counted ten times or more. J is TRBJ2-1 and V is TRBV30; no definite D call. With 1 base removed from V and 1 base from J, the gap between germline ends came to 5 bases. The germline V gene has CDR1 GTSNPN and CDR2 SVGIG (reference sequence). The CDR3 is made up of 13 amino acids. The CDR3 sequence is CAWSGVSYNEQFF. Written as DNA, the CDR3 is TGTGCCTGGAGTGGCGTTTCCTACAATGAGCAGTTCTTC.

This clone was detected ten times or more. This chain connects TRBV19 to TRBJ2-7, with 7 bases identical to TRBD2. Germline V gene lookup returns CDR1 LNHDA and CDR2 SQIVND (reference sequence). This CDR3 is 15 amino acids long. V shed 1 base, J shed 4 bases, and the junction held 7 bases outside the gene matches. In nucleotides, the CDR3 is TGTGCCAGTAGTATAGGGGGCGGGAGCGAATACGAGCAGTACTTC. This sequence encodes CASSIGGGSEYEQYF.

There are many counts of this clone. The gene calls are TRBV10-1 and TRBJ2-7, with D tentatively TRBD2 (5 bases). Trimming stripped 4 bases from V and 2 bases from J, with 12 bases between. The CDR3 loop spans 14 amino acids. Germline CDR1 is WNHNN and CDR2 is SYGVQD (reference sequence). CDR3 loop: CASSVTGTPYEQYF. CDR3 bases: TGCGCCAGCAGTGTTACGGGAACGCCCTACGAGCAGTACTTC.

The table lists this clone with many counts. The chain joins TRBV5-6 to TRBJ1-1, with D unresolved. The CDR3 length is 15 residues. In germline, CDR1 is SGHDT, CDR2 YYEEEE. Trimming shortened V by 0 bases and J by 5 bases, and 14 bases separated the two germline ends. The CDR3 DNA reads TGTGCCAGCAGCTTGGAGCCTTTCGGAGGAACTGAAGCTTTCTTT. It specifies CASSLEPFGGTEAFF.

At least ten counts were recorded for this clone. The chain links TRBV9 to TRBJ2-2, with TRBD1 as a possible D gene (6 bases). This CDR3 is 17 amino acids long. Trimming cost V 0 bases and J 2 bases, with 14 bases left between them. Germline V gene lookup returns CDR1 SGDLS and CDR2 YYNGEE. The CDR3 DNA reads as TGTGCCAGCAGCGTAGGAAGGGGGACACTTAACACCGGGGAGCTGTTTTTT. Protein product: CASSVGRGTLNTGELFF.

This clone was seen at least ten times. The rearrangement links TRBV28 to TRBJ2-1, with 7 bases that match TRBD2. This CDR3 has 14 residues. Trimming cost V 5 bases and J 7 bases; bases outside gene matches: 8. Germline V CDR1 and CDR2: MDHEN, SYDVKM. The chain's CDR3 is CASSLLPGGNEQFF. CDR3 DNA: TGTGCCAGCAGTCTCCTTCCCGGGGGGAATGAGCAGTTCTTC.

Many counts were recorded for this clone. The J gene is TRBJ2-5, the V gene TRBV7-9; a possible D gene is TRBD1 (6 bases). In germline, CDR1 is SEHNR, CDR2 FQNEAQ (reference sequence). V gave up 3 bases and J gave up 4 bases, with 12 bases separating them. CDR3 length equals 14 residues. The CDR3 nucleotides read TGTGCCAGCAGCTTGGACAGTCTGTCAGAGACCCAGTACTTC. Amino acids: CASSLDSLSETQYF. Full variable domain (missing parts from reference TRBV7-9 and TRBJ2-5): DTGVSQNPRHKITKRGQNVTFRCDPISEHNRLYWYRQTLGQGPEFLTYFQNEAQLEKSRLLSDRFSAERPKGSFSTLEIQRTEQGDSAMYLCASSLDSLSETQYFGPGTRLLVL.

There are many counts of this clone. The chain combines TRBV4-1 with TRBJ2-1; 13 bases map to TRBD2. Germline loops: CDR1 MGHRA, CDR2 YSYEKL. V was clipped by 4 bases and J by 10 bases; unmatched bases: 7. This CDR3 comprises 15 residues. CDR3 in DNA: TGCGCCAGCAGCCGCGGGACTAGCGGGATAAAAGAGCAGTTCTTC. This translates into CASSRGTSGIKEQFF.

At least ten counts were recorded for this clone. The genes are TRBV5-4 and TRBJ2-5; TRBD1 matches 10 bases. Germline V gene data show CDR1 as SGHNT and CDR2 as YYREEE (reference sequence). The ends lost 5 bases at V and 2 bases at J; junction bases unmatched: 9. CDR3 length: 16 residues. The CDR3 here is CASSPDPGQGQETQYF. The CDR3 DNA reads TGTGCCAGCAGTCCAGATCCGGGACAGGGGCAAGAGACCCAGTACTTC.

In this sample, this clone turned up many times. V and J are TRBV4-1 and TRBJ1-2, with D perhaps TRBD1 (5 bases). Trimming stripped 1 base from V and 4 bases from J, with 16 bases between. Per germline, CDR1 MGHRA and CDR2 YSYEKL. The CDR3 is 16 amino acids. This chain's CDR3 is CASSQVGTGYTYGYTF. Written as DNA, the CDR3 is TGCGCCAGCAGCCAAGTGGGAACAGGATATACCTATGGCTACACCTTC.

This clone occurred many times. The chain joins TRBV7-9 to TRBJ2-1, with D perhaps matching TRBD1 (6 bases). The germline gives CDR1 SEHNR, CDR2 FQNEAQ (reference sequence). V was shortened by 2 bases and J by 3 bases, with 11 bases between the two germline ends. This CDR3 has 15 residues. In nucleotides, the CDR3 is TGTGCCAGCAGCTTACGGGCAGGGGACTACAATGAGCAGTTCTTC. Translating gives CASSLRAGDYNEQFF.

This clone was seen many times. The rearrangement uses TRBV28 and TRBJ2-7; the match to TRBD2 covers 8 bases. The J segment lost 5 bases and the V segment lost 5 bases, leaving 11 bases of the junction unmatched. CDR3 length equals 15 residues. Germline V gene lookup returns CDR1 MDHEN and CDR2 SYDVKM. The CDR3 DNA is TGTGCCAGCAGTCCCCCAGCGGGAGCCCCAGACGAGCAGTACTTC. Translated, it gives CASSPPAGAPDEQYF.

At least ten counts were recorded for this clone. CDR3 loop: CASSLDLTGGAGSEQYF. The DNA of the CDR3 is TGTGCCAGCAGCTTAGATCTTACAGGGGGCGCGGGTTCAGAGCAGTACTTC. The rearrangement links TRBV7-2 to TRBJ2-7, with TRBD1 identical over 9 bases. The CDR3 contains 17 residues. V was pared by 1 base and J by 7 bases, with 14 bases of the junction left unmatched. CDR1 SGHTA and CDR2 FQGNSA come from the germline V gene.

This clone was seen at least ten times. This chain links TRBV29-1 with TRBJ1-4; D is perhaps TRBD1 (6 bases). CDR3 length: 15 residues. CDR1 SQVTM and CDR2 ANQGSEA come from the germline V gene. Trimming shortened V by 3 bases and J by 8 bases, and 19 bases separated the two germline ends. Written as DNA, the CDR3 is TGCAGCGTTGAGATTGGTGCAGGGGACGGCGAAAAACTGTTTTTT. It specifies CSVEIGAGDGEKLFF.

This clone was observed many times. The CDR3 protein is CASASGQLVYEQYF. In DNA, the CDR3 is TGTGCCAGCGCCTCGGGACAGTTGGTCTACGAGCAGTACTTC. The chain carries TRBV13 and TRBJ2-7; 7 nucleotides line up with TRBD1. Germline CDR1 is PRHDT and CDR2 is FYEKMQ (reference sequence). With 8 bases clipped from V and 3 bases from J, the junction kept 10 bases outside the gene matches. The CDR3 extends over 14 amino acids.

In this sample, this clone turned up many times. The chain employs TRBV5-6 and TRBJ2-2; 8 bases map to TRBD2. J gave up 3 bases and V 3 bases, and 7 bases lay outside the gene matches. CDR1 is SGHDT and CDR2 is YYEEEE in the germline V gene. This CDR3 region has 16 residues. CDR3 DNA sequence: TGTGCCAGCAGCTCCTCCGGGACTAGATACACCGGGGAGCTGTTTTTT. Its protein product is CASSSSGTRYTGELFF.

This clone was counted at least ten times. The genes are TRBV28 and TRBJ2-1; 8 bases fit TRBD2. The length of the CDR3 is 14 residues. V gave up 2 bases and J gave up 7 bases; unmatched junction bases: 4. Germline V gene sequence: CDR1 MDHEN, CDR2 SYDVKM. This chain's CDR3 is CASSLSGSWNEQFF. CDR3 bases: TGTGCCAGCAGTTTAAGCGGGAGTTGGAATGAGCAGTTCTTC.

Relative to its sample, this clone is medium-sized (0.01 to 0.1%). The rearrangement links TRBV19 to TRBJ1-5, with D uncertain. The V end was cut by 1 base, the J end by 0 bases, with 10 bases between. CDR3 length: 16 amino acids. Per germline, CDR1 LNHDA and CDR2 SQIVND (reference sequence). In DNA form, the CDR3 reads TGTGCCAGTAGTATAGCCAGATTTTATAGCAATCAGCCCCAGCATTTT. Its translation is CASSIARFYSNQPQHF. Full variable domain (outside the CDR3, taken from reference TRBV19 and TRBJ1-5): DGGITQSPKYLFRKEGQNVTLSCEQNLNHDAMYWYRQDPGQGLRLIYYSQIVNDFQKGDIAEGYSVSREKKESFPLTVTSAQKNPTAFYLCASSIARFYSNQPQHFGDGTRLSIL.

This clone was observed many times. The chain recombines TRBV4-2 with TRBJ2-7; maybe TRBD1 (6 bases). Germline-derived CDR1 and CDR2 are LGHNA and YNFKEQ. This CDR3 is 16 amino acids long. V lost 1 base to trimming and J lost 0 bases, with 13 bases between them. The CDR3 DNA sequence: TGTGCCAGCAGCCAAGTTACAGGGCCAACCTCCTACGAGCAGTACTTC. Protein sequence: CASSQVTGPTSYEQYF.

In its sample, this clone was seen many times. V is TRBV30 and J is TRBJ2-7; D gene ambiguous. The CDR3 has 12 amino acids. V was trimmed by 1 base and J by 2 bases, leaving 6 bases between them. Germline loops: CDR1 GTSNPN, CDR2 SVGIG (reference sequence). The CDR3 DNA sequence: TGTGCCTGGAGTGACAGCACCTACGAGCAGTACTTC. This gives the protein CAWSDSTYEQYF.